The clone carrying this TCR beta chain turned up a few times. Trimming took off 6 bases at V and 1 base at J, with 12 bases between the two ends. Per germline, CDR1 DFQATT and CDR2 SNEGSKA (reference sequence). The CDR3 consists of 13 residues. This specimen comes from a study of response to subunit inactivated influenza vaccine. A single record per CDR3 protein comes from TCRdb applying MiXCR to the RT-PCR reads. Of 150,000 or so distinct CDR3 sequences listed, approximately 12% are singletons. The sequenced sample was CD8+ T cells sorted from PBMCs, obtained 23 months after vaccination. The chain is built from TRBV20-1 and TRBJ1-2; D is uncertain. This sequence was found in a man aged 50 to 69 who received an inactivated influenza vaccine. The DNA of the CDR3 is TGCAGTGCAGAACAGCTTTTTAACTATGGCTACACCTTC. Protein sequence: CSAEQLFNYGYTF.